The 17 T cell receptor beta chains below come from one sample, sequenced in a study of blood T cell repertoires in COVID-19. Clones were read by immunoSEQ multiplex PCR, and TCRdb kept only the in-frame ones, dropping some. The repertoire holds 70,000 to 90,000 clones, with approximately 86% as singletons. Sequencing was done on a sample of peripheral blood. These receptors originate from a man aged 50 to 59 with acute or convalescent COVID-19.

The V gene is TRBV3-1 (or the pseudogene TRBV3-2), the J gene TRBJ1-1; 9 bases agree with TRBD1. This CDR3 contains 14 residues. Germline loops: CDR1 LGHDT, CDR2 YNNKEL (reference sequence). V lost 5 bases and J lost 4; bases outside the gene matches: 5. The chain's CDR3 is CASSAGTGFTEAFF. CDR3 DNA sequence: TGTGCCAGCAGCGCCGGGACAGGGTTCACTGAAGCTTTCTTT.

V gene TRBV6-1 combines with J gene TRBJ1-6; D is unresolved. CDR3 length equals 18 residues. V was shortened by 2 bases and J by 0 bases, with 14 bases between the two germline ends. Germline V CDR1 and CDR2: MNHNS, SASEGT. Here the CDR3 reads CASSEFEVGSSYNSPLHF. In nucleotides, the CDR3 is TGTGCCAGCAGTGAATTTGAGGTTGGGAGCTCCTATAATTCACCCCTCCACTTT.

The chain couples TRBV5-1 to TRBJ2-1; D is possibly TRBD2 (5 bases). Germline V lookup: CDR1 SGHRS, CDR2 YFSETQ. There are 13 residues in the CDR3. Trimming removed 3 bases at V and 5 bases at J, with 9 bases between. The CDR3 DNA sequence: TGCGCCAGCAGCTGGACTGGCGACAATGAGCAGTTCTTC. This sequence encodes CASSWTGDNEQFF.

The gene calls are TRBV14 and TRBJ2-1; the D is unclear. This CDR3 is built from 14 residues. CDR1 is SGHDN, CDR2 FVKESK, per germline. Trimming took off 1 base at V and 4 bases at J, with 8 bases between the two ends. CDR3 sequence (DNA): TGTGCCAGCAGCCAAGCATCGGGTTACAATGAGCAGTTCTTC. Translated, it gives CASSQASGYNEQFF.

There are many counts of this clone. The CDR3 reads CASSFVTGDGYTF. The CDR3 coding sequence is TGTGCCAGCAGCTTCGTGACAGGGGATGGCTACACCTTC. The chain employs TRBV11-1 and TRBJ1-2; 8 bases agree with TRBD1. Germline-derived CDR1 and CDR2 are SGHAT and FQDESV (reference sequence). Trimming at V came to 3 bases and at J to 6 bases, leaving 3 bases not matched to a gene. The CDR3 runs to 13 residues. The full variable domain, with the rest looked up from reference TRBV11-1 and TRBJ1-2, is EAEVAQSPRYKITEKSQAVAFWCDPISGHATLYWYRQILGQGPELLVQFQDESVVDDSQLPKDRFSAERLKGVDSTLKIQPAELGDSAMYLCASSFVTGDGYTFGSGTRLTVV.

The chain couples TRBV4-1 to TRBJ2-1; D not resolved. Between the trimmed V and J ends, which lost 0 bases and 2 bases, there was a span of 11 bases. This CDR3 spans 16 amino acids. CDR1 and CDR2 from the germline V gene are MGHRA and YSYEKL. CDR3 nucleotide sequence: TGCGCCAGCAGCCAAGATCAATGGCAGGCCTACAATGAGCAGTTCTTC. Its protein is CASSQDQWQAYNEQFF.

The chain uses TRBV5-5 and TRBJ1-2; 7 positions agree with TRBD1. In germline, CDR1 is SGHKS, CDR2 YYEKEE (reference sequence). With V trimmed by 4 bases and J by 6 bases, 9 bases remained unmatched. The CDR3 contains 14 residues. Written as DNA, the CDR3 is TGTGCCAGCAGCCCCGACAGGGTCAGGGATGGCTACACCTTC. Translating it yields CASSPDRVRDGYTF.

This chain connects TRBV13 to TRBJ2-6; 8 bases are shared with TRBD1. The germline V gene encodes CDR1 PRHDT and CDR2 FYEKMQ (reference sequence). V was pared by 5 bases and J by 4 bases, with 7 bases of the junction left unmatched. This CDR3 is built from 16 residues. The CDR3 DNA follows: TGTGCCAGCAGCAACCGACAGGGGTCAGGGGCCAACGTCCTGACTTTC. It codes for CASSNRQGSGANVLTF.

This sequence joins TRBV5-1 and TRBJ2-5; a possible D gene is TRBD1 (6 bases). CDR3 length equals 13 residues. Germline assignment: CDR1 SGHRS and CDR2 YFSETQ. V shed 5 bases and J shed 0 bases, with 8 bases lying between them. The CDR3 DNA follows: TGCGCCAGCAGAGGACAGAACCAAGAGACCCAGTACTTC. Protein: CASRGQNQETQYF.

The chain has TRBV9 and TRBJ1-2; weak D call: TRBD1 (5 bases). The ends were cut back, 1 base at V and 2 bases at J, with 6 bases in the middle. Germline loops: CDR1 SGDLS, CDR2 YYNGEE. The CDR3 is 13 residues long. DNA for the CDR3: TGTGCCAGCAGCGTACAGGGAAACTATGGCTACACCTTC. It yields the protein CASSVQGNYGYTF.

Only one count was recorded for this clone. The chain employs TRBV11-2 and TRBJ1-1; 7 bases agree with TRBD1. This CDR3 has 13 amino acids. Germline loops: CDR1 SGHAT, CDR2 FQNNGV. V was pared by 6 bases and J by 5 bases, with 6 bases of the junction left unmatched. This CDR3 reads CASRYQGGTEAFF. In nucleotides, the CDR3 is TGTGCCAGCAGATATCAGGGGGGAACTGAAGCTTTCTTT.

The chain employs TRBV6-5 and TRBJ1-1; D possibly corresponds to TRBD1 (6 bases). Deletions cut 0 bases from V and 11 bases from J, with 19 bases between. Germline lookup yields CDR1 MNHEY and CDR2 SVGAGI. The CDR3 is made up of 15 amino acids. CDR3 residues: CASSYSGGQSAGAFF. The CDR3 region has the DNA TGTGCCAGCAGTTACTCGGGGGGGCAAAGCGCGGGCGCTTTCTTT.

In DNA, the CDR3 is TGTGCCTGGAGTGTACGAAAACAGGCCGGGGCCAACGTCCTGACTTTC. This encodes CAWSVRKQAGANVLTF. The chain has TRBV30 and TRBJ2-6, with TRBD1 as a possible D gene (5 bases). V was shortened by 0 bases and J by 4 bases, with 13 bases between the two germline ends. The CDR3 extends over 16 amino acids. Germline V gene lookup returns CDR1 GTSNPN and CDR2 SVGIG (reference sequence).

The CDR3 sequence: CASSPTDRDRGPQHF. CDR3 coding DNA: TGTGCCAGCAGTCCAACGGACAGGGACCGTGGGCCCCAGCATTTT. V gene TRBV28 combines with J gene TRBJ1-5, with 8 bases lining up with TRBD1. V trimming: 5 bases; J trimming: 9 bases; junction bases outside the gene matches: 12. Germline lookup yields CDR1 MDHEN and CDR2 SYDVKM. CDR3 length: 15 amino acids.

CDR3 protein: CASSFSLQVQTYEQYF. The CDR3 DNA is TGCGCCAGCAGCTTCAGTTTACAGGTCCAAACCTACGAGCAGTACTTC. V gene TRBV5-1 combines with J gene TRBJ2-7; D is possibly TRBD1 (5 bases). V dropped 2 bases and J dropped 2 bases, with 17 bases sitting between them. Germline-derived CDR1 and CDR2 are SGHRS and YFSETQ. CDR3 length: 16 amino acids.

The rearrangement links TRBV12-3 or TRBV12-4 to TRBJ1-5, with D maybe TRBD1 (5 bases). V was shortened by 1 base and J by 7 bases, with 8 bases between the two germline ends. The CDR3 spans 13 residues. The CDR3 sequence: CASSLGGGQPQHF. The CDR3, as DNA: TGTGCCAGCAGTTTAGGGGGGGGACAGCCCCAGCATTTT.

This sequence joins TRBV23-1 and TRBJ2-7, with 7 bases matching TRBD1. TRBV23-1 is treated as an ORF (open reading frame) with a function not yet certain. Trimming cost V 8 bases and J 5 bases; bases outside gene matches: 18. This CDR3 comprises 16 residues. The CDR3 sequence is CASLQGEKLSPNEQYF. CDR3 nucleotide sequence: TGCGCCAGCTTGCAGGGGGAAAAGTTATCCCCGAACGAGCAGTACTTC.